What follows are 14 T cell receptor beta chains derived from one specimen sequenced in a study of blood T cell repertoires in COVID-19. Produced via immunoSEQ multiplex PCR; TCRdb's table is partial and in-frame only. This table has approximately 180,000 clones, under 90% appearing once. The sequenced material came from peripheral blood. Receptor source: a person between 65 and 80 years old with COVID-19, enrolled during active disease.

This sequence joins TRBV5-1 and TRBJ1-2, with 8 bases fitting TRBD1. V lost 4 bases, J lost 7 bases, and 9 bases stayed unmatched. This CDR3 has 14 residues. Germline V gene sequence: CDR1 SGHRS, CDR2 YFSETQ. CDR3: CASSIDSGGVGYTF. The CDR3 nucleotides read TGCGCCAGCAGCATAGATTCAGGGGGCGTTGGCTACACCTTC.

This CDR3 reads CASSLKLEQFF. CDR3 DNA sequence: TGTGCCAGCAGCTTAAAGCTTGAGCAGTTCTTC. The chain recombines TRBV7-2 with TRBJ2-1; D is unclear. V was trimmed by 2 bases and J by 9 bases, leaving 5 bases between them. Germline V gives CDR1 SGHTA, CDR2 FQGNSA. The CDR3 runs to 11 residues. Variable domain in full (rest from reference TRBV7-2 and TRBJ2-1): GAGVSQSPSNKVTEKGKDVELRCDPISGHTALYWYRQSLGQGLEFLIYFQGNSAPDKSGLPSDRFSAERTGGSVSTLTIQRTQQEDSAVYLCASSLKLEQFFGPGTRLTVL.

The chain has TRBV28 and TRBJ1-4, with D maybe TRBD1 (6 bases). The germline CDR1 and CDR2 sequences are MDHEN and SYDVKM. V gave up 5 bases and J gave up 1 base, with 14 bases separating them. This CDR3 spans 16 amino acids. The CDR3 protein is CASSPRGAGTNEKLFF. CDR3 bases: TGTGCCAGCAGTCCACGGGGGGCCGGAACTAATGAAAAACTGTTTTTT.

This clone was counted a single time. The V call is TRBV5-1, the J call TRBJ1-6; TRBD1 aligns across 8 bases. The CDR3 loop spans 16 amino acids. The germline gives CDR1 SGHRS, CDR2 YFSETQ. Losses at the gene ends were 1 base for V and 7 bases for J; bases not matched to a gene: 7. Written as DNA, the CDR3 is TGCGCCAGCAGCTTGACCCCGGGACAGGAAAATTCACCCCTCCACTTT. This codes for CASSLTPGQENSPLHF.

This rearrangement joins TRBV28 to TRBJ1-5; D not resolved. CDR1 is MDHEN and CDR2 is SYDVKM in the germline V gene. Between the trimmed V and J ends, which lost 2 bases and 0 bases, there was a span of 5 bases. This CDR3 comprises 14 residues. The chain's CDR3 is CASSLSYSNQPQHF. CDR3 DNA: TGTGCCAGCAGTTTAAGCTATAGCAATCAGCCCCAGCATTTT.

The rearrangement uses TRBV5-4 and TRBJ2-3; weak D call: TRBD2 (6 bases). With 4 bases removed from V and 0 bases from J, the gap between germline ends came to 15 bases. The CDR3 consists of 16 residues. From germline, CDR1 is SGHNT and CDR2 YYREEE (reference sequence). CDR3 region: CASSLRDLGSTDTQYF. CDR3 nucleotides: TGTGCCAGCAGCCTGCGGGACCTAGGGAGCACAGATACGCAGTATTTT.

V is TRBV12-3 or TRBV12-4 and J is TRBJ2-3, with D perhaps matching TRBD1 (6 bases). Between the trimmed V and J ends, which lost 8 bases and 3 bases, there was a span of 12 bases. There are 13 residues in the CDR3. The CDR3 DNA reads as TGTGCCAGCGGACAGTTAACAACAGATACGCAGTATTTT. Its translation is CASGQLTTDTQYF.

The CDR3 is CASSSWWGGLDTQYF. Written as DNA, the CDR3 is TGCGCCAGCAGCTCATGGTGGGGGGGCCTAGATACGCAGTATTTT. The rearrangement joins TRBV5-1 to TRBJ2-3; D possibly corresponds to TRBD2 (7 bases). The germline V and J ends were trimmed by 3 bases and 5 bases, with 16 bases remaining between them. The CDR3 runs to 15 residues. Germline V CDR1 and CDR2: SGHRS, YFSETQ.

The genes are TRBV24-1 and TRBJ2-2, with a weak D call TRBD1 (6 bases). V dropped 4 bases and J dropped 3 bases, with 17 bases sitting between them. Per the germline V gene, CDR1 is KGHDR and CDR2 is SFDVKD. The length of the CDR3 is 17 residues. CDR3 bases: TGTGCCACCAGTGAGGGGACCCGTGACAGGTACACCGGGGAGCTGTTTTTT. As protein: CATSEGTRDRYTGELFF.

The DNA for the CDR3 is TGTGCCAGCAGCTTAGGCGGGGGGGACACAGATACGCAGTATTTT. This sequence encodes CASSLGGGDTDTQYF. The rearrangement uses TRBV7-6 and TRBJ2-3; TRBD2 matches at 9 bases. V lost 1 base, J lost 2 bases, and 1 base stayed unmatched. The CDR3 runs to 15 residues. Germline V gene lookup returns CDR1 SGHVS and CDR2 FNYEAQ.

The chain is built from TRBV18 and TRBJ1-5, with D possibly matching TRBD1 (5 bases). Trimming shortened V by 3 bases and J by 3 bases, and 15 bases separated the two germline ends. Per the germline V gene, CDR1 is KGHSH and CDR2 is LQKENI. CDR3 length: 16 amino acids. The CDR3 loop is CASSPSNQGNNQPQHF. Here the CDR3 DNA reads TGTGCCAGCTCACCTAGTAATCAGGGAAACAATCAGCCCCAGCATTTT.

The chain is built from TRBV28 and TRBJ1-6; 8 positions agree with TRBD1. The V segment lost 4 bases and the J segment 5 bases; nucleotides outside the gene matches: 4. This CDR3 is 15 amino acids long. Germline CDR1 MDHEN, CDR2 SYDVKM. The CDR3 bases are TGTGCCAGCAGTTCCCACAGGGGGAATAATTCACCCCTCCACTTT. It encodes CASSSHRGNNSPLHF.

This chain connects TRBV30 to TRBJ1-6; tentative D call: TRBD1 (5 bases). Trimming removed 1 base from V and 7 bases from J, with 20 bases in between. The CDR3 is 17 amino acids. Germline V gene sequence: CDR1 GTSNPN, CDR2 SVGIG (reference sequence). CDR3 sequence (DNA): TGTGCCTGGAGTGGGGGTTCGGGGGACCTAGACAATTCACCCCTCCACTTT. It yields the protein CAWSGGSGDLDNSPLHF.

The chain has TRBV19 and TRBJ2-1, with D perhaps matching TRBD2 (5 bases). This CDR3 has 15 residues. V was clipped by 5 bases and J by 2 bases, with 13 bases between them. Germline lookup yields CDR1 LNHDA and CDR2 SQIVND (reference sequence). DNA of the CDR3: TGTGCCAGTAGTCCGCCGGACGGGACCTACAATGAGCAGTTCTTC. It encodes CASSPPDGTYNEQFF.